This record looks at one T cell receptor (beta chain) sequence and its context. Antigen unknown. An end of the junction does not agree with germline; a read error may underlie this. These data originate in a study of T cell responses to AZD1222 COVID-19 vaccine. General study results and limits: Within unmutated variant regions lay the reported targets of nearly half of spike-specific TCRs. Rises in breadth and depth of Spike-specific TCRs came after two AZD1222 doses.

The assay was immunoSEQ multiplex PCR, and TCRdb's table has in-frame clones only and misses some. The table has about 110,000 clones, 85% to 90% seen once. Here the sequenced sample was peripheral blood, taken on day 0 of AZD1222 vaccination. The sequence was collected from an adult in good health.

CDR3 residues: CASSLDNEQFF. DNA of the CDR3: TGTGCCAGCAGCCTAGACAATGAGCAGTTCTTC. The V call is TRBV11-3, the J call TRBJ2-1; D gene unclear. In germline, CDR1 is SGHNT, CDR2 YENEEA. This CDR3 has 11 residues. Combining the CDR3 with reference TRBV11-3 and TRBJ2-1 gives the whole variable domain EAGVVQSPRYKIIEKKQPVAFWCNPISGHNTLYWYLQNLGQGPELLIRYENEEAVDDSQLPKDRFSAERLKGVDSTLKIQPAELGDSAVYLCASSLDNEQFFGPGTRLTVL.